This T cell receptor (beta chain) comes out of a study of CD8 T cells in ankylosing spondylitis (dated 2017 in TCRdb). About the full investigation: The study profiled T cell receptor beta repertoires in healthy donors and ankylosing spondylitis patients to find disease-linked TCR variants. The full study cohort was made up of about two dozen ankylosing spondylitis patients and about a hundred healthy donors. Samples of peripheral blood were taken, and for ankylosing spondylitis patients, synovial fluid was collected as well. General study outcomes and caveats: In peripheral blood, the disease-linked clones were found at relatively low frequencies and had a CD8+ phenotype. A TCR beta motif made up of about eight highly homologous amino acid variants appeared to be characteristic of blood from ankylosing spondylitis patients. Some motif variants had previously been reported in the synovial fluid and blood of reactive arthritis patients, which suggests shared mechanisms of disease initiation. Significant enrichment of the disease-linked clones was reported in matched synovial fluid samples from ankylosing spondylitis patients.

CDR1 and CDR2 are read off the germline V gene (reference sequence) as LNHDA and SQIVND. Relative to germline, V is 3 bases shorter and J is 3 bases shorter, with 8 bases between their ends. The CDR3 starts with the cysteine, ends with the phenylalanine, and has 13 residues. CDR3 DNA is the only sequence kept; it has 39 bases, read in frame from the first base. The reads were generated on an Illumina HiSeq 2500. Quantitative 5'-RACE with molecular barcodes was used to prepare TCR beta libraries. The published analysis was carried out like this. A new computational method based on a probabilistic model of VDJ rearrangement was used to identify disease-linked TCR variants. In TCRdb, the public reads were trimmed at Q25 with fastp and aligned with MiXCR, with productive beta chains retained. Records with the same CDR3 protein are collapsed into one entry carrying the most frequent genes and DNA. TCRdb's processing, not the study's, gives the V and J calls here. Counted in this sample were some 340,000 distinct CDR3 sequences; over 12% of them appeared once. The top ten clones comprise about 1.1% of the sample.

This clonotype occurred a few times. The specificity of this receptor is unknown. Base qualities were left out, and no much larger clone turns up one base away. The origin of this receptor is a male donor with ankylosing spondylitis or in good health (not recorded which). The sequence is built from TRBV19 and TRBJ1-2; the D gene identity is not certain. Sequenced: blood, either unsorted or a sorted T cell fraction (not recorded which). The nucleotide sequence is TGTGCCAGTAGTATCGGGCAGTACTATGGCTACACCTTC. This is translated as CASSIGQYYGYTF.